Included here is one TCR beta chain sequence, with context. Antigen: not known. This specimen comes from a study of T cell responses to AZD1222 COVID-19 vaccine. About the study: Second-dose groups at about 4 or about 12 weeks were pooled.

Produced via immunoSEQ multiplex PCR; TCRdb's table is partial and in-frame only. The table lists roughly 150,000 clones, approximately 90% of them singletons, with about 1.7% in the top ten. Whole-study results and caveats: There were mostly white British donors and more females than males, and clonal diversity was possibly underestimated.

Germline-derived CDR1 and CDR2 are MNHEY and SVGAGI. With 4 bases removed from V and 5 bases from J, the gap between germline ends came to 15 bases. This CDR3 contains 14 residues. This clonotype was sampled from an adult in good health. V is TRBV6-5 and J is TRBJ2-7, with D unresolved. The material was peripheral blood, obtained on day 0 of AZD1222 vaccination. The CDR3 DNA reads as TGTGCCAGCAGTTTGAGACCCACGGGTGACGAGCAGTACTTC. This gives the protein CASSLRPTGDEQYF.